These 10 T cell receptor beta chains came from one sample sequenced in a study of cytomegalovirus exposure and HLA in healthy donors. Amplification used 60 Vbeta primers and 13 Jbeta primers. The table came from immunoSEQ multiplex PCR; TCRdb's copy has only in-frame clones and leaves some out. This sample yields approximately 100,000 clones, of which roughly two thirds are seen a single time; 2.5% to 3.5% belongs to the top ten. The sample consisted of PBMCs. Receptors were obtained from a female donor in good health and CMV-seronegative.

Only a few counts were recorded for this clone. The chain combines TRBV30 with TRBJ2-3, with TRBD2 matching over 9 bases. In germline, CDR1 is GTSNPN, CDR2 SVGIG (reference sequence). CDR3 length equals 15 residues. V dropped 0 bases and J dropped 8; count of bases not matched to a gene: 9. CDR3 amino acids: CAWSVVASGIGTQYF. Here the CDR3 DNA reads TGTGCCTGGAGTGTAGTCGCTAGCGGGATCGGTACGCAGTATTTT. Together with reference TRBV30 and TRBJ2-3, the CDR3 gives the full variable domain: SQTIHQWPATLVQPVGSPLSLECTVEGTSNPNLYWYRQAAGRGLQLLFYSVGIGQISSEVPQNLSASRPQDRQFILSSKKLLLSDSGFYLCAWSVVASGIGTQYFGPGTRLTVL.

CDR3 sequence reads: CASSIPELNEKLFF. Here the CDR3 DNA reads TGTGCCAGTAGTATCCCCGAGCTGAATGAAAAACTGTTTTTT. The rearrangement links TRBV19 to TRBJ1-4; D call uncertain. CDR3 length: 14 amino acids. Trimming cost V 3 bases and J 5 bases, with 10 bases left between them. Germline values: CDR1 LNHDA, CDR2 SQIVND (reference sequence). Filled out from reference TRBV19 and TRBJ1-4, the complete variable domain reads DGGITQSPKYLFRKEGQNVTLSCEQNLNHDAMYWYRQDPGQGLRLIYYSQIVNDFQKGDIAEGYSVSREKKESFPLTVTSAQKNPTAFYLCASSIPELNEKLFFGSGTQLSVL.

This clone has only one observation. The chain has TRBV7-3 and TRBJ2-1, with 10 bases identical to TRBD2. There are 16 residues in the CDR3. J lost 7 bases, V lost 1 base, and 7 bases had no gene match. Germline lookup yields CDR1 SGHTA and CDR2 FQGTGA. CDR3 in amino acids: CASSLMGTSGKNEQFF. The CDR3 region has the DNA TGTGCCAGCAGCTTAATGGGAACTAGCGGGAAAAATGAGCAGTTCTTC.

This clone was recorded a few times. The V call is TRBV9, the J call TRBJ2-5; 10 nucleotides line up with TRBD2. This CDR3 region has 20 residues. J gave up 2 bases and V 0 bases, and 16 bases lay outside the gene matches. In germline, CDR1 is SGDLS, CDR2 YYNGEE. The CDR3 reads CASSVEFGEGASGGQETQYF. The CDR3 DNA follows: TGTGCCAGCAGCGTAGAATTTGGGGAGGGAGCTAGCGGGGGACAAGAGACCCAGTACTTC.

V gene TRBV19 combines with J gene TRBJ1-2, with a tentative D call TRBD1 (5 bases). This CDR3 is 15 amino acids long. With 1 base removed from V and 6 bases from J, the gap between germline ends came to 15 bases. CDR1 and CDR2 (germline): LNHDA, SQIVND (reference sequence). The CDR3 nucleotides read TGTGCCAGTAGTATAGGGGGCGAGTGGGCCCATGGCTACACCTTC. Amino acids: CASSIGGEWAHGYTF.

This clone came up once. J is TRBJ2-7 and V is TRBV7-3; a weak D match, TRBD2 (5 bases). Germline CDR1 is SGHTA and CDR2 is FQGTGA. V dropped 3 bases and J dropped 1 base, with 10 bases sitting between them. The CDR3 covers 14 residues. CDR3 coding DNA: TGTGCCAGCAGCTTCGGTCCGGGATCCTACGAGCAGTACTTC. Translation gives CASSFGPGSYEQYF.

This clone was found a few times. V gene TRBV28 combines with J gene TRBJ1-2; D remains ambiguous. The CDR3 extends over 10 amino acids. Germline CDR1 and CDR2: MDHEN and SYDVKM. Trimming cost V 6 bases and J 10 bases, with 9 bases left between them. CDR3 loop: CASRRGDYTF. CDR3 nucleotides: TGTGCCAGCAGGCGGGGTGACTACACCTTC.

A remark on this clone: The same CDR3 is also encoded by other DNA sequences in this sample. V and J are TRBV18 and TRBJ1-1; D may be TRBD1 (5 bases). Deletions cut 3 bases from V and 5 bases from J, with 10 bases between. This CDR3 comprises 13 residues. Germline loops: CDR1 KGHSH, CDR2 LQKENI. The CDR3 region is CASSPTGGTEAFF. The CDR3 coding sequence is TGTGCCAGCTCACCTACGGGGGGGACTGAAGCTTTCTTT.

The chain employs TRBV28 and TRBJ1-2; 7 bases map to TRBD1. Germline V gene data show CDR1 as MDHEN and CDR2 as SYDVKM. V was clipped by 4 bases and J by 0 bases; unmatched bases: 2. The CDR3 has 14 amino acids. CDR3 coding DNA: TGTGCCAGCAGTTACAGGGGCACTAACTATGGCTACACCTTC. Translating it yields CASSYRGTNYGYTF.

The sample holds a few counts of this clone. The chain combines TRBV10-3 with TRBJ2-1; 15 nucleotides align to TRBD2. Looked up from germline, CDR1 is ENHRY and CDR2 is SYGVKD. J lost 8 bases, V lost 2 bases, and 1 base had no gene match. The CDR3 covers 15 residues. CDR3 residues: CAISEGTSGRHEQFF. CDR3 DNA sequence: TGTGCCATCAGTGAGGGGACTAGCGGGAGGCATGAGCAGTTCTTC.